This is a list of T cell receptor beta chains from one sample in a study of cytomegalovirus exposure and HLA in healthy donors. Sequencing was performed with immunoSEQ multiplex PCR; in TCRdb, only in-frame clones are kept and a portion is missing. The sample lists approximately 100,000 clones; less than 75% were seen once. Sample: PBMCs. These receptors all come from a man aged 35 to 55 in good health and CMV-seropositive. CDR3s include the opening cysteine and the closing phenylalanine or tryptophan. Only some rows state a clone size, as once, few, many or a class for expanded clones.

J,size,V,CDR3
TRBJ1-4,NA,TRBV30,CAWKSGGANEKLFF
TRBJ2-7,NA,TRBV27,CASSLMEGRYEQYF
TRBJ2-1,few,TRBV27,CASSLSLSSYNEQFF
TRBJ2-1,few,TRBV4-3,CASSQDPRQGPTNEQFF
TRBJ2-5,few,TRBV19,CASSPGGERDGETQYF
TRBJ2-7,NA,TRBV7-9,CASSPSRAFDEQYF
TRBJ2-7,NA,TRBV2,CASSTTGGYEQYF
TRBJ2-4,NA,TRBV4-1,CASSFRTSGLTGNIQYF
TRBJ2-3,NA,TRBV7-9,CASSPGTATDTQYF
TRBJ2-5,once,TRBV10-3,CATLGLEGETQYF
TRBJ2-2,few,TRBV9,CASSVFGGANTGELFF
TRBJ2-2,NA,TRBV13,CASSSAADYTGELFF
TRBJ1-3,NA,TRBV7-7,CASSQDRGLGNTIYF
TRBJ2-5,NA,TRBV5-4,CASSSGPDLGLQETQYF
TRBJ1-5,NA,TRBV29-1,CSVVATGSGNQPQHF
TRBJ2-2,NA,TRBV7-9,CASSSDRDPGELFF
TRBJ2-5,NA,TRBV9,CASSVAGIRAETQYF
TRBJ1-1,NA,TRBV10-3,CAILGTGDINTEAFF
TRBJ2-7,NA,TRBV18,CASSPGLGSGYEQYF
TRBJ1-1,NA,TRBV11-2,CASSFRVVAEAFF
TRBJ1-2,NA,TRBV2,CASSVDRGGGYTF
TRBJ2-7,NA,TRBV7-2,CASSSRKGGRGYEQYF
TRBJ2-6,NA,TRBV7-3,CASSAPGHGYSGANVLTF
TRBJ1-5,few,TRBV5-1,CASSLDSQGAQHF
TRBJ1-2,few,TRBV7-2,CASSPDMGYGYTF
TRBJ2-2,NA,TRBV27,CASSGIGTGELFF
TRBJ1-1,NA,TRBV29-1,CSVGATGRKNTEAFF
TRBJ2-7,NA,TRBV27,CASSFPGQIGQQYF
TRBJ1-5,NA,TRBV27,CASSPGTGGVQPQHF
TRBJ2-2,once,TRBV5-1,CASSLGQAAGELFF
TRBJ2-1,few,TRBV14,CASSPVFLPYNEQFF
TRBJ2-5,NA,TRBV30,CAWSPTGAKETQYF
TRBJ2-2,NA,TRBV27,CASRTSGRGQRGNTGELFF
TRBJ2-2,NA,TRBV27,CASSLLLDRVTGELFF
TRBJ2-2,NA,TRBV2,CASTARTITGELFF
TRBJ1-5,NA,TRBV10-1,CASRGRTGLNQPQHF
TRBJ2-5,once,TRBV6-5,CASSYTGRVQETQYF
TRBJ2-7,NA,TRBV10-2,CASIGLASSYEQYF
TRBJ2-5,NA,TRBV2,CASRQLAGVRETQYF
TRBJ2-5,few,TRBV28,CASSLGGLAEQETQYF
TRBJ2-3,few,TRBV11-2,CASSLEFGTSGSPDTQYF
TRBJ2-3,NA,TRBV7-8,CASSPRGGGIVRTDTQYF
TRBJ2-1,NA,TRBV19,CASSIALDRTSGSFTYNEQFF
TRBJ1-1,NA,TRBV29-1,CSVGQEGVTEAFF
TRBJ2-1,NA,TRBV7-9,CASSLAPGREQFF
TRBJ2-4,once,TRBV30,CASQRERADIQYF
TRBJ2-1,NA,TRBV6-1,CASSGSSDEQFF
TRBJ2-5,NA,TRBV9,CASSSGATQYF
TRBJ1-2,NA,TRBV25-1,CATSQDRVSQGYTF
TRBJ2-3,once,TRBV28,CASSPGTSPSDTQYF